Each of the 8 T cell receptor beta chains below was sequenced from the same sample in a study of T cells after yellow fever vaccination. Via MiXCR, TCRdb re-called the 5' RACE reads, giving one row per CDR3 protein. The table has 95,000 to 150,000 distinct CDR3 sequences, approximately 14% seen once; the top ten hold 43%. This sample comprised CD8+ T cells sorted from PBMCs, obtained 5 days after the yellow fever booster vaccination. All receptors come from a young man who received the YFV17D yellow fever vaccine.

Only a few counts were recorded for this clonotype. The V gene is TRBV5-1, the J gene TRBJ1-1, with 7 bases identical to TRBD1. The CDR3 runs 15 residues. Trimming removed 2 bases from V and 6 bases from J; junction bases left unmatched: 10. CDR1 SGHRS and CDR2 YFSETQ come from the germline V gene. CDR3 DNA sequence: TGCGCCAGCAGCTTCAAGGGGGCCGGTTGGCCTGAAGCTTTCTTT. It codes for CASSFKGAGWPEAFF.

The V and J genes are TRBV29-1 and TRBJ2-7; D gene ambiguous. Looked up from germline, CDR1 is SQVTM and CDR2 is ANQGSEA. The CDR3 runs to 12 residues. Trimming cost V 3 bases and J 4 bases, with 10 bases left between them. CDR3: CSVEQDHYEQYF. The CDR3 DNA follows: TGCAGCGTTGAGCAGGACCATTACGAGCAGTACTTC.

In its sample, this clonotype was seen many times. V and J are TRBV18 and TRBJ2-3, with 8 nucleotides matching TRBD1. The germline V gene has CDR1 KGHSH and CDR2 LQKENI. CDR3 length: 17 residues. The V and J ends lost 5 bases and 6 bases, in that order; junction bases with no gene match: 16. CDR3 in amino acids: CASSYPELGTGVDTQYF. The CDR3 DNA reads TGTGCCAGCTCATATCCGGAGTTGGGGACAGGAGTCGATACGCAGTATTTT.

The sample holds a few counts of this clonotype. This chain connects TRBV30 to TRBJ1-2; D gene uncertain. Trimming shortened V by 7 bases and J by 8 bases, and 20 bases separated the two germline ends. CDR1 and CDR2 (germline): GTSNPN, SVGIG (reference sequence). The CDR3 length is 13 residues. The CDR3 sequence is CASPAGRRRGYTF. The CDR3 DNA reads TGTGCCTCGCCCGCAGGCAGAAGGAGGGGCTACACCTTC.

This clonotype was picked up a small number of times. V usage is TRBV7-9 and J usage is TRBJ2-1, with D perhaps TRBD1 (5 bases). Germline-derived CDR1 and CDR2 are SEHNR and FQNEAQ (reference sequence). Deletions cut 6 bases from V and 6 bases from J, with 9 bases between. The CDR3 has 12 residues. CDR3: CASSEGANEQFF. CDR3 coding DNA: TGTGCCAGCAGTGAAGGGGCCAATGAGCAGTTCTTC.

This clonotype was seen many times. The chain joins TRBV10-3 to TRBJ2-2; D tentatively reads TRBD1 or TRBD2 (5 bases each). Germline CDR1 and CDR2: ENHRY and SYGVKD. This CDR3 comprises 14 residues. V was trimmed by 11 bases and J by 0 bases, leaving 13 bases between them. CDR3 sequence: CAVNRDANTGELFF. The CDR3 region has the DNA TGTGCCGTAAACCGGGACGCGAACACCGGGGAGCTGTTTTTT.

The table lists this clonotype with a few counts. V and J are TRBV24-1 and TRBJ2-2; D not certain. Germline V lookup: CDR1 KGHDR, CDR2 SFDVKD. The CDR3 consists of 13 residues. V lost 4 bases, J lost 1 base, and 3 bases lay in between. CDR3 sequence: CATSEKNTGELFF. The CDR3, as DNA: TGTGCCACCAGTGAAAAGAACACCGGGGAGCTGTTTTTT.

This clonotype was observed a handful of times. The rearrangement links TRBV7-2 to TRBJ2-3; 11 positions match TRBD2. Trimming took 1 base from V and 6 from J; bases not matched to a gene: 9. Germline V lookup: CDR1 SGHTA, CDR2 FQGNSA. The CDR3 length is 17 residues. The chain's CDR3 is CASSLVTSGGHSDTQYF. The CDR3 DNA reads as TGTGCCAGCAGCTTAGTCACTAGCGGGGGCCACAGTGATACGCAGTATTTT. The full variable domain, completed using reference TRBV7-2 and TRBJ2-3, is GAGVSQSPSNKVTEKGKDVELRCDPISGHTALYWYRQSLGQGLEFLIYFQGNSAPDKSGLPSDRFSAERTGGSVSTLTIQRTQQEDSAVYLCASSLVTSGGHSDTQYFGPGTRLTVL.